The 8 T cell receptor beta chains in this list originate from one sample, sequenced in a study of CD8+ T cells in alopecia areata. Following RNA extraction, reverse transcription yielded cDNA that acted as the sequencing template. Clones were read by immunoSEQ multiplex PCR, and TCRdb kept only the in-frame ones, dropping some. Of under 350,000 clones in the sample, 58% were seen once. Treatment of the sample: oral pan-JAK inhibitor, 5-10 mg twice daily. Sequences were derived from CD4+ T cells sorted from blood, sampled at week 24, from a patient treated with tofacitinib. The receptor set was obtained from a human donor with alopecia areata.

The chain is built from TRBV5-1 and TRBJ2-5; perhaps TRBD2 as D (6 bases). The CDR3 length is 14 residues. CDR1 is SGHRS, CDR2 YFSETQ, per germline. V lost 1 base to trimming and J lost 1 base, with 8 bases between them. In DNA form, the CDR3 reads TGCGCCAGCAGCTTGCAAGCGGGCCAAGAGACCCAGTACTTC. Its protein product is CASSLQAGQETQYF.

This clone occurred once. The rearrangement links TRBV6-4 to TRBJ2-3; 10 bases align to TRBD2. The J segment lost 5 bases and the V segment lost 5 bases, leaving 7 bases of the junction unmatched. The CDR3 consists of 15 residues. CDR1 is MRHNA, CDR2 SNTAGT, per germline. DNA for the CDR3: TGTGCCAGCAGTCCGCTAGCGGGGGCGGAAGATACGCAGTATTTT. Its translation: CASSPLAGAEDTQYF.

This clone appeared a few times. The chain employs TRBV7-2 and TRBJ2-4; 7 nucleotides agree with TRBD1. J lost 0 bases, V lost 5 bases, and 7 bases had no gene match. Germline CDR1 reads SGHTA; CDR2 reads FQGNSA. The CDR3 length is 16 residues. CDR3 sequence (DNA): TGTGCCAGCAGCCCCCGGACAGGCCTAGCCAAAAACATTCAGTACTTC. Residues: CASSPRTGLAKNIQYF.

CDR3 region: CAGWPGMGNTEAFF. The CDR3, as DNA: TGTGCCGGGTGGCCAGGGATGGGGAACACTGAAGCTTTCTTT. This chain joins TRBV30 and TRBJ1-1; D is possibly TRBD1 (5 bases). Germline V CDR1 and CDR2: GTSNPN, SVGIG (reference sequence). CDR3 length: 14 residues. The ends were cut back, 8 bases at V and 1 base at J, with 17 bases in the middle.

The chain couples TRBV30 to TRBJ2-3; either TRBD1 or TRBD2 may fit D (5 bases each). The V and J ends lost 2 bases and 6 bases respectively, with 18 bases between them. The CDR3 spans 15 residues. From germline, CDR1 is GTSNPN and CDR2 SVGIG (reference sequence). CDR3 region: CAWSRGGRVSDTQYF. The CDR3 bases are TGTGCCTGGAGTCGGGGTGGCAGGGTTAGCGATACGCAGTATTTT. The full variable domain, completed using reference TRBV30 and TRBJ2-3, is SQTIHQWPATLVQPVGSPLSLECTVEGTSNPNLYWYRQAAGRGLQLLFYSVGIGQISSEVPQNLSASRPQDRQFILSSKKLLLSDSGFYLCAWSRGGRVSDTQYFGPGTRLTVL.

The chain recombines TRBV7-3 with TRBJ2-7; TRBD2 agrees at 7 bases. The V gene's germline CDR1 is SGHTA and CDR2 FQGTGA. This CDR3 spans 15 amino acids. The junction had 12 bases not matched to a gene; V was cut back by 3 bases and J by 7 bases. CDR3 nucleotide sequence: TGTGCCAGCAGCTTTTCCGGGACTACCCCTGGAGAGCAGTACTTC. This encodes CASSFSGTTPGEQYF.

The rearrangement joins TRBV30 to TRBJ1-1; D unresolved. V was pared by 3 bases and J by 8 bases, with 16 bases between. The CDR3 extends over 13 amino acids. Per germline, CDR1 GTSNPN and CDR2 SVGIG (reference sequence). The CDR3 nucleotides are TGTGCCTGGAGCGAGACCCGGACGGGCGAAGCTTTCTTT. Protein product: CAWSETRTGEAFF. The variable domain in full, with the rest retrieved from reference TRBV30 and TRBJ1-1, is SQTIHQWPATLVQPVGSPLSLECTVEGTSNPNLYWYRQAAGRGLQLLFYSVGIGQISSEVPQNLSASRPQDRQFILSSKKLLLSDSGFYLCAWSETRTGEAFFGQGTRLTVV.

This chain joins TRBV9 and TRBJ1-1; D not resolved. CDR1 SGDLS and CDR2 YYNGEE come from the germline V gene. Trimming removed 0 bases at V and 11 bases at J, with 14 bases between. The length of the CDR3 is 13 residues. CDR3 amino acids: CASSVGDGQLAFF. The CDR3 bases are TGTGCCAGCAGCGTAGGAGACGGTCAGCTGGCTTTCTTT.